This T cell receptor (beta chain) was recorded in a study of blood T cell repertoires in COVID-19. Study context: Sites in the United States, Italy and Spain provided acute and convalescent COVID-19 samples.

The germline gives CDR1 SEHNR, CDR2 FQNEAQ (reference sequence). The V end was cut by 5 bases, the J end by 10 bases, with 18 bases between. The CDR3 is 15 amino acids. Authors' methods: It was from reference gene primer amplification that nucleated cell counts were estimated. Method: immunoSEQ multiplex PCR; TCRdb's copy keeps in-frame clones and lacks some. The D gene and trimming were derived from the DNA, and the V and J assignments and clone size from that table. The table records 150,000 to 200,000 clones, around 86% of them present only once. The receptor comes from a woman aged 40 to 49 in a cohort exposed to, infected with or recovered from COVID-19 (not recorded which). Sequencing used PBMCs or T cells enriched from blood (not recorded which). The chain is built from TRBV7-9 and TRBJ1-6; D possibly corresponds to TRBD1 (5 bases). The CDR3 reads CASSQESPGFSPLHF. The CDR3 nucleotides are TGTGCCAGCAGCCAAGAGAGCCCAGGGTTCTCACCCCTCCACTTT.